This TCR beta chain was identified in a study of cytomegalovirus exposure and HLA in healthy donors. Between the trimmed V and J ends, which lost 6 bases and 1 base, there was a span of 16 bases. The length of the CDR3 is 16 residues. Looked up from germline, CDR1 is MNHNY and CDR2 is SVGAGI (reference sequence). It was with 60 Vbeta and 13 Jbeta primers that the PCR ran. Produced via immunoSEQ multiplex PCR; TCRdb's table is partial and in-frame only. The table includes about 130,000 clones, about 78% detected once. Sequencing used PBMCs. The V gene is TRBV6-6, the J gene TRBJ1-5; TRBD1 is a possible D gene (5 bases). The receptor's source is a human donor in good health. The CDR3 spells CASSGRGDWSNQPQHF. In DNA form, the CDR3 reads TGTGCCAGCAGCGGGCGGGGGGATTGGAGCAATCAGCCCCAGCATTTT.